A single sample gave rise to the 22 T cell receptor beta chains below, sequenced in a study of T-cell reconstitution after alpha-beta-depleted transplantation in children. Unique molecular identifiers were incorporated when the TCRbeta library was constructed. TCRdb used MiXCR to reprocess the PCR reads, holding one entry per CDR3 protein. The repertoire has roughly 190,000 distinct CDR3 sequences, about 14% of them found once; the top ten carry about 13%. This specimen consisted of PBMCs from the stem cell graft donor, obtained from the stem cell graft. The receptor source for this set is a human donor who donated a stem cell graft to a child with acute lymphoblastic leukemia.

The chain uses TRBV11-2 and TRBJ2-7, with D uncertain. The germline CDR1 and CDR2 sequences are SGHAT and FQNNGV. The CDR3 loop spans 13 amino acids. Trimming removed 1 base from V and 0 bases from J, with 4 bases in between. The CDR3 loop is CASSLVISYEQYF. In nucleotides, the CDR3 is TGTGCCAGCAGCTTAGTTATCTCCTACGAGCAGTACTTC.

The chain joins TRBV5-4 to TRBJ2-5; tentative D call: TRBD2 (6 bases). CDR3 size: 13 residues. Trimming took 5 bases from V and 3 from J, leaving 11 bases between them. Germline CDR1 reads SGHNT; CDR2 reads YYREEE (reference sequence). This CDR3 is CASRLIAEETQYF. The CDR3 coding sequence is TGTGCCAGCAGGCTGATAGCGGAAGAGACCCAGTACTTC. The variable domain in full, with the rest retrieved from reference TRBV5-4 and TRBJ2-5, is ETGVTQSPTHLIKTRGQQVTLRCSSQSGHNTVSWYQQALGQGPQFIFQYYREEENGRGNFPPRFSGLQFPNYSSELNVNALELDDSALYLCASRLIAEETQYFGPGTRLLVL.

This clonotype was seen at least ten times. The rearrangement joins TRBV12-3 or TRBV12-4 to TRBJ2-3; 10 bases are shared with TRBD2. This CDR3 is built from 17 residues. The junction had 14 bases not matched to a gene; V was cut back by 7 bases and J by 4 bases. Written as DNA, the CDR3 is TGTGCCAGCATCCAGGGTGCTAGCGGGAGTGGTGCAGATACGCAGTATTTT. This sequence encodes CASIQGASGSGADTQYF.

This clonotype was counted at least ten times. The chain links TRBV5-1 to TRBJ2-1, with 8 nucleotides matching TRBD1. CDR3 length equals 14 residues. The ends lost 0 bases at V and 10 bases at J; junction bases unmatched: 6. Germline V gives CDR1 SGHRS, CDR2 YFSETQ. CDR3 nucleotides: TGCGCCAGCAGCTTGGTAGGCAGGGGGCAGGAGCAGTTCTTC. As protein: CASSLVGRGQEQFF.

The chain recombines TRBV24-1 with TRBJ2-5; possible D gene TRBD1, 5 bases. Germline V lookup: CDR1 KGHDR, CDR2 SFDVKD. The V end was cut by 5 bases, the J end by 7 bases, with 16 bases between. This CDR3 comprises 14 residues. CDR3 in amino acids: CATSGPGMVATQYF. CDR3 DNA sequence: TGTGCCACCAGTGGGCCAGGGATGGTGGCGACCCAGTACTTC.

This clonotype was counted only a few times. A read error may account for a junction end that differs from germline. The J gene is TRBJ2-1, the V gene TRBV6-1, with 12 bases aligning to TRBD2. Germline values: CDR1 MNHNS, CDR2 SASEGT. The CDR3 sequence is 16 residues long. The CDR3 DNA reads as TGTGCCAGCAGTGAAGCGAGACTAGCGGGAGTCGGTGAGGAGTTCTTC. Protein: CASSEARLAGVGEEFF.

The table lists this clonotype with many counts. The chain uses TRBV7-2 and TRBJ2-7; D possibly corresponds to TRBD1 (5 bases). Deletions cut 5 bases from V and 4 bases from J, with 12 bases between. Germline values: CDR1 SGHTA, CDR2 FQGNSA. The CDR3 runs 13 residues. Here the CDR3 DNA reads TGTGCCAGCAGCCAGGGCCCCGGGTACGAGCAGTACTTC. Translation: CASSQGPGYEQYF.

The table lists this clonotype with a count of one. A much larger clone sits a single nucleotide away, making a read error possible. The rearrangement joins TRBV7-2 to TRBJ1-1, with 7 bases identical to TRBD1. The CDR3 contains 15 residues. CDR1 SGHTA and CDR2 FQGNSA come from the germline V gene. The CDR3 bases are TGTGGCAGCAGCTTTCCCCGACAGGGGAACACTGAAGCTTTCTTT. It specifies CGSSFPRQGNTEAFF. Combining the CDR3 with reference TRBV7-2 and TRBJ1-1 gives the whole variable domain GAGVSQSPSNKVTEKGKDVELRCDPISGHTALYWYRQSLGQGLEFLIYFQGNSAPDKSGLPSDRFSAERTGGSVSTLTIQRTQQEDSAVYLCGSSFPRQGNTEAFFGQGTRLTVV.

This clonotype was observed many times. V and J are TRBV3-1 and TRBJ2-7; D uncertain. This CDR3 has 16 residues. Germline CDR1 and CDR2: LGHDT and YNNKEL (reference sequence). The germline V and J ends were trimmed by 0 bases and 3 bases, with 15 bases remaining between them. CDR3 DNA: TGTGCCAGCAGCCAAGAGACGGGTTTCGGTAGCTACGAGCAGTACTTC. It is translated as CASSQETGFGSYEQYF.

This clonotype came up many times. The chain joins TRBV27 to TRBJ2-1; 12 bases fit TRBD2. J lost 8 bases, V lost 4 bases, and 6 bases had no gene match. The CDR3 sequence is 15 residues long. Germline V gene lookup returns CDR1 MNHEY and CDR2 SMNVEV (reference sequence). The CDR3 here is CASSSGLAGTHEQFF. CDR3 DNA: TGTGCCAGCAGTTCCGGACTAGCGGGAACGCATGAGCAGTTCTTC.

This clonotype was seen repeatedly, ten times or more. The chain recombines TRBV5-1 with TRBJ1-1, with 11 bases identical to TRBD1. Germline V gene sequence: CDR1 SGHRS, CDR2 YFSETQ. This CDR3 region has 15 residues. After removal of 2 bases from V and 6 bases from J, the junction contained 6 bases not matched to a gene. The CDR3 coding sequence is TGCGCCAGCAGCTTTCCTCCGGGACAGGGGGCTGAAGCTTTCTTT. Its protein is CASSFPPGQGAEAFF.

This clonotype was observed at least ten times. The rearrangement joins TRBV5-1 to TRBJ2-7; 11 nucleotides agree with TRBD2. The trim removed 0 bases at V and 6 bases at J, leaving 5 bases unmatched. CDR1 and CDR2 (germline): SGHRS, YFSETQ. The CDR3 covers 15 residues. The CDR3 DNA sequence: TGCGCCAGCAGCTTGGAAGGAGGACTAGCGGGCGAGCAGTACTTC. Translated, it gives CASSLEGGLAGEQYF.

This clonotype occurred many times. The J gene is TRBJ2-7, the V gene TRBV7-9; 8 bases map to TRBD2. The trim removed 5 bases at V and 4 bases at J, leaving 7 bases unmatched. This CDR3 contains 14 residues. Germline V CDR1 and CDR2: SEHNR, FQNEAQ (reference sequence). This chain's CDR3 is CASSLTGLGYEQYF. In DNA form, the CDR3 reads TGTGCCAGCAGCCTCACGGGACTAGGGTACGAGCAGTACTTC.

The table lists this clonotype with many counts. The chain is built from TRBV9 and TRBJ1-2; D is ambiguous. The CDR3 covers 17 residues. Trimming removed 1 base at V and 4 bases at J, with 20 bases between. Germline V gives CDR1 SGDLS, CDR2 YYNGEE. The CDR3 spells CASSVSLGRPSPYGYTF. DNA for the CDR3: TGTGCCAGCAGCGTATCTCTCGGGCGGCCGTCCCCCTATGGCTACACCTTC.

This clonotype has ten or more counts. CDR3 in amino acids: CASKEDRGETGELFF. In nucleotides, the CDR3 is TGTGCCAGCAAAGAGGACAGGGGGGAAACCGGGGAGCTGTTTTTT. The chain carries TRBV12-3 or TRBV12-4 and TRBJ2-2; 10 nucleotides line up with TRBD1. V gave up 7 bases and J gave up 5 bases; unmatched junction bases: 7. The CDR3 has 15 amino acids.

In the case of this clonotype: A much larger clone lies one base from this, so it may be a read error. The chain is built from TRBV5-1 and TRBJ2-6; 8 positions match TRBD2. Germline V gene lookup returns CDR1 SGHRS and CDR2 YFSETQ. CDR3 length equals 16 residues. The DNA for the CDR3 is TGCGCCAGCAGGTCGATGGCGGATAGCGGGGCCAGCGTCCTGACTTTC. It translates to CASRSMADSGASVLTF.

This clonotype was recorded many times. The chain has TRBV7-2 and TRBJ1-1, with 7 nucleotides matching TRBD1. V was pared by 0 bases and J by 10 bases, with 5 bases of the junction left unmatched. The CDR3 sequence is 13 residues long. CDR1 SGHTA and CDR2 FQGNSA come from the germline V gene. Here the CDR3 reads CASSLARGTAAFF. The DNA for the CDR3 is TGTGCCAGCAGCTTAGCGCGTGGGACAGCAGCTTTCTTT.

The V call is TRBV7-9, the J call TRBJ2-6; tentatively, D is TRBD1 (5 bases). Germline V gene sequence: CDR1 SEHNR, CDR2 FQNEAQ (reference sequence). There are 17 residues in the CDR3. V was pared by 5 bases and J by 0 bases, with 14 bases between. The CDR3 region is CASSPGHLSSGANVLTF. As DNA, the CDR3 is TGTGCCAGCAGCCCCGGACACTTGAGCTCTGGGGCCAACGTCCTGACTTTC.

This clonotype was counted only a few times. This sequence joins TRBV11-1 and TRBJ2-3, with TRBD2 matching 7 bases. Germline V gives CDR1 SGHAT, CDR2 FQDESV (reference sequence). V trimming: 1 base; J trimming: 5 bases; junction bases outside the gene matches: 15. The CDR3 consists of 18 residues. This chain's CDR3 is CASSLGISGLAEKDTQYF. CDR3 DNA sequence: TGTGCCAGCAGCTTAGGAATTTCTGGGCTAGCGGAAAAAGATACGCAGTATTTT.

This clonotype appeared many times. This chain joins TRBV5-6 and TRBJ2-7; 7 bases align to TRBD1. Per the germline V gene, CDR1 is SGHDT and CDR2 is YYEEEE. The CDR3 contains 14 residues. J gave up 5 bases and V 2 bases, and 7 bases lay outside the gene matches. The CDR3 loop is CASSFSTGWHEQYF. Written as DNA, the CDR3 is TGTGCCAGCAGCTTTTCGACAGGGTGGCACGAGCAGTACTTC. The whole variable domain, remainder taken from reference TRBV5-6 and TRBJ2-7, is DAGVTQSPTHLIKTRGQQVTLRCSPKSGHDTVSWYQQALGQGPQFIFQYYEEEERQRGNFPDRFSGHQFPNYSSELNVNALLLGDSALYLCASSFSTGWHEQYFGPGTRLTVT.

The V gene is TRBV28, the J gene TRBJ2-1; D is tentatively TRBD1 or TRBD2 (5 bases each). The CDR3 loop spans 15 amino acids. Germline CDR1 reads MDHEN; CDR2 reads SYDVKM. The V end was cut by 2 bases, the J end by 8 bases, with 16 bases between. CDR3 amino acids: CASSLGGEVGDEQFF. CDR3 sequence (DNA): TGTGCCAGCAGTTTAGGGGGTGAGGTAGGGGATGAGCAGTTCTTC. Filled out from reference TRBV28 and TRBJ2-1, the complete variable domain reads DVKVTQSSRYLVKRTGEKVFLECVQDMDHENMFWYRQDPGLGLRLIYFSYDVKMKEKGDIPEGYSVSREKKERFSLILESASTNQTSMYLCASSLGGEVGDEQFFGPGTRLTVL.

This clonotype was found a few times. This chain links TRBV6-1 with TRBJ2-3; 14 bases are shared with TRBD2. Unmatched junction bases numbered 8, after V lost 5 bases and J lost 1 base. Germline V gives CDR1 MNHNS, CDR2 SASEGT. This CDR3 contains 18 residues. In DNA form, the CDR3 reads TGTGCCAGCAGTAGCCCGGGACTAGCGGGAGTGGGCACAGATACGCAGTATTTT. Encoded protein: CASSSPGLAGVGTDTQYF.